These 18 T cell receptor beta chains came from one sample sequenced in a study of shared clonotypes between healthy human individuals. Measured with immunoSEQ multiplex PCR; TCRdb has only the in-frame clones, and not every one. The sample lists about 110,000 clones, about 71% seen once, with roughly 22% in the top ten. The sequenced sample consisted of memory CD8+ T cells sorted from blood. The subset was: CD45RO+ cells pooled with CCR7-negative TemRA cells. The receptors come from a woman in her twenties or thirties in good health.

The V gene is TRBV7-3, the J gene TRBJ2-5, with D possibly TRBD1 on 6 matching bases. TRBJ2-7 matches the DNA end more closely, so the J call is doubtful. CDR3 size: 15 residues. Germline values: CDR1 SGHTA, CDR2 FQGTGA. The chain's CDR3 is CASSLEGDTTYEQYF. CDR3 coding DNA: TGTGCCAGCAGCTTAGAGGGGGACACTACCTACGAGCAGTACTTC.

The V call is TRBV4-1, the J call TRBJ1-2, with D maybe TRBD1 (6 bases). This CDR3 has 18 residues. Germline V gene lookup returns CDR1 MGHRA and CDR2 YSYEKL. The V end was cut by 0 bases, the J end by 5 bases, with 22 bases between. CDR3 in DNA: TGCGCCAGCAGCCAAGATGATGGAGTTGAGGGGGTTTTGTATGGCTACACCTTC. The encoded protein is CASSQDDGVEGVLYGYTF.

This clone appeared a few times. This chain joins TRBV6-6 and TRBJ2-7, with 8 bases lining up with TRBD2. The V segment lost 8 bases and the J segment 2 bases; nucleotides outside the gene matches: 5. Germline CDR1 is MNHNY and CDR2 is SVGAGI (reference sequence). The CDR3 has 13 amino acids. CDR3 sequence (DNA): TGTGCCAGCGGGGTAGCGGGAACCTACGAGCAGTACTTC. It codes for CASGVAGTYEQYF.

CDR3 protein: CASSVSGRADTQYF. In nucleotides, the CDR3 is TGTGCCAGCAGCGTAAGCGGGAGGGCCGATACGCAGTATTTT. The V and J genes are TRBV9 and TRBJ2-3, with 10 nucleotides matching TRBD2. V lost 1 base, J lost 6 bases, and 2 bases stayed unmatched. CDR3 length: 14 residues. The germline V gene encodes CDR1 SGDLS and CDR2 YYNGEE.

This clone was picked up a small number of times. The chain has TRBV27 and TRBJ1-1; the match to TRBD1 covers 7 bases. Trimming cost V 3 bases and J 4 bases; bases outside gene matches: 8. The length of the CDR3 is 15 residues. Germline V CDR1 and CDR2: MNHEY, SMNVEV (reference sequence). This chain's CDR3 is CASSFSTGLITEAFF. The CDR3 nucleotides are TGTGCCAGCAGTTTCTCGACAGGGTTGATCACTGAAGCTTTCTTT.

The chain recombines TRBV29-1 with TRBJ2-2; perhaps TRBD2 as D (5 bases). V was trimmed by 4 bases and J by 6 bases, leaving 12 bases between them. The CDR3 has 13 amino acids. Per germline, CDR1 SQVTM and CDR2 ANQGSEA. The CDR3 sequence is CSVGRGRAGELFF. For the CDR3, the DNA is TGCAGCGTTGGTAGAGGGAGAGCCGGGGAGCTGTTTTTT.

This chain uses TRBV13 with TRBJ2-7; TRBD2 is a possible D gene (5 bases). Trimming stripped 4 bases from V and 0 bases from J, with 13 bases between. CDR1 is PRHDT, CDR2 FYEKMQ, per germline (reference sequence). The CDR3 spans 15 residues. In DNA form, the CDR3 reads TGTGCCAGCAGCTCCCTTAAGCGGCTCTCCTACGAGCAGTACTTC. This gives the protein CASSSLKRLSYEQYF.

The rearrangement uses TRBV5-4 and TRBJ2-7, with D tentatively TRBD1 (6 bases). Trimming removed 2 bases at V and 4 bases at J, with 10 bases between. CDR1 SGHNT and CDR2 YYREEE come from the germline V gene (reference sequence). This CDR3 has 13 amino acids. The CDR3 loop reads CASSFDRPYEQYF. CDR3 coding DNA: TGTGCCAGCAGCTTCGACAGGCCTTACGAGCAGTACTTC.

This clone was picked up many times. This chain links TRBV25-1 with TRBJ2-1, with 7 bases fitting TRBD2. This CDR3 spans 15 amino acids. Losses at the gene ends were 8 bases for V and 3 bases for J; bases not matched to a gene: 10. Germline V gives CDR1 MGHDK, CDR2 SYGVNS. DNA of the CDR3: TGTGCCAGCTGCCCACCTAGCGGTAGCTACAATGAGCAGTTCTTC. Its protein product is CASCPPSGSYNEQFF.

In this sample, this clone turned up a few times. For the CDR3, the DNA is TGTGCCAGCAGCTTCCATCAGCGGGAAGTGTACGAGCAGTACTTC. Protein sequence: CASSFHQREVYEQYF. This rearrangement joins TRBV5-6 to TRBJ2-7; the match to TRBD2 covers 7 bases. Germline V gene data show CDR1 as SGHDT and CDR2 as YYEEEE. Trimming removed 2 bases from V and 4 bases from J; junction bases left unmatched: 9. This CDR3 is 15 amino acids long.

CDR3 loop: CASSEGLVYDYTF. For the CDR3, the DNA is TGTGCCAGCAGTGAGGGACTAGTTTACGACTACACCTTC. The chain recombines TRBV7-8 with TRBJ1-2; a possible D gene is TRBD1 (5 bases). Germline-derived CDR1 and CDR2 are SGHVS and FQNEAQ. Trimming took off 6 bases at V and 10 bases at J, with 18 bases between the two ends. The CDR3 spans 13 residues.

There are a few counts of this clone. The chain is built from TRBV4-1 and TRBJ1-3, with D tentatively TRBD1 (5 bases). CDR1 and CDR2 from the germline V gene are MGHRA and YSYEKL. V lost 1 base to trimming and J lost 2 bases, with 6 bases between them. The CDR3 spans 14 residues. The CDR3 here is CASSQVGPGNTIYF. The CDR3 DNA sequence: TGCGCCAGCAGCCAAGTGGGGCCTGGAAACACCATATATTTT.

The V call is TRBV4-2, the J call TRBJ2-1; tentative D call: TRBD2 (6 bases). The CDR3 loop spans 15 amino acids. V was cut by 3 bases and J by 7 bases, with 16 bases left in between. Germline V gives CDR1 LGHNA, CDR2 YNFKEQ. The DNA for the CDR3 is TGTGCCAGCAGCCAGACGGGAGAACTATCGAATGAGCAGTTCTTC. It translates to CASSQTGELSNEQFF.

The chain carries TRBV19 and TRBJ2-7, with 7 bases identical to TRBD2. The germline V gene encodes CDR1 LNHDA and CDR2 SQIVND (reference sequence). The CDR3 is 13 residues long. The V and J ends lost 4 bases and 3 bases, in that order; junction bases with no gene match: 3. CDR3 DNA: TGTGCCAGTAGTACTGGGGACTACTACGAGCAGTACTTC. Translation: CASSTGDYYEQYF.

The chain joins TRBV7-1 to TRBJ2-7; possibly TRBD1 for D (7 bases). TRBV7-1 is an open reading frame whose function is uncertain. V was shortened by 5 bases and J by 0 bases, with 11 bases between the two germline ends. The CDR3 sequence is 14 residues long. As DNA, the CDR3 is TGTGCCAGCAGCGCCAGGGGGGACTCCTACGAGCAGTACTTC. This translates into CASSARGDSYEQYF.

This clone has more than one count but fewer than ten. The V call is TRBV18, the J call TRBJ2-1, with TRBD1 matching over 7 bases. This CDR3 comprises 15 residues. Germline CDR1 is KGHSH and CDR2 is LQKENI. The J segment lost 3 bases and the V segment lost 3 bases, leaving 5 bases of the junction unmatched. Here the CDR3 DNA reads TGTGCCAGCTCACCTAGGGACAGCTACTACAATGAGCAGTTCTTC. This gives the protein CASSPRDSYYNEQFF.

This clone was detected a few times. The chain uses TRBV10-3 and TRBJ2-7; TRBD1 aligns across 9 bases. The V segment lost 3 bases and the J segment 5 bases; nucleotides outside the gene matches: 11. Looked up from germline, CDR1 is ENHRY and CDR2 is SYGVKD. CDR3 length: 16 residues. CDR3 region: CAISEHIPGQGNEQYF. CDR3 sequence (DNA): TGTGCCATCAGTGAACACATTCCGGGACAGGGTAACGAGCAGTACTTC.

The chain carries TRBV28 and TRBJ2-1; D is possibly TRBD2 (6 bases). Trimming removed 6 bases from V and 0 bases from J, with 12 bases in between. This CDR3 comprises 15 residues. Germline CDR1 MDHEN, CDR2 SYDVKM. CDR3 DNA: TGTGCCAGCAGCAGACTAGAAACCTCCTACAATGAGCAGTTCTTC. Translation gives CASSRLETSYNEQFF.